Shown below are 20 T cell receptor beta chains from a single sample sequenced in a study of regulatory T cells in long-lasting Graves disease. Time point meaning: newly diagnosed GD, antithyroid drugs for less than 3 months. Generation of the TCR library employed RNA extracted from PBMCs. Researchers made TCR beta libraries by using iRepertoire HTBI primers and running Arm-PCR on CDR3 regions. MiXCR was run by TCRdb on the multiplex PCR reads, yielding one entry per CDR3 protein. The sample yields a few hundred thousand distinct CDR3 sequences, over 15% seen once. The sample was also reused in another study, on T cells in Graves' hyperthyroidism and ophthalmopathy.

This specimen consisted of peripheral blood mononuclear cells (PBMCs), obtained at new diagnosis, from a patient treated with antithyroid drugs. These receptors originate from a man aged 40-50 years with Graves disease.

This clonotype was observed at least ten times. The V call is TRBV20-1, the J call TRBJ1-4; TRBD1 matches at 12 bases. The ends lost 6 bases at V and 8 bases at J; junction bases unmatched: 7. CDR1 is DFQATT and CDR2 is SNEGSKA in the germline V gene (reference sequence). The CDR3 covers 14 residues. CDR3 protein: CSAFSGTGGEKLFF. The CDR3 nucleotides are TGCAGTGCCTTCTCCGGGACAGGGGGCGAAAAACTGTTTTTT.

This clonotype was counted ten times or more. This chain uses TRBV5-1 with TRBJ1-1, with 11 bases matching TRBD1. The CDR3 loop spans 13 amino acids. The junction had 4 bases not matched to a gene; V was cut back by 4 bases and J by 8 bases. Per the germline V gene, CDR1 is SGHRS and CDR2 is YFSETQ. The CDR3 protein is CASSLRDRGEAFF. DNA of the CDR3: TGCGCCAGCAGCCTCCGGGACAGGGGGGAAGCTTTCTTT.

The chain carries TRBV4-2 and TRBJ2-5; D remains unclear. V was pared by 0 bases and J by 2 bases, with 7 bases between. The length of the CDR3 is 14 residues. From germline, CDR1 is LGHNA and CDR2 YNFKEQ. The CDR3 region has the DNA TGTGCCAGCAGCCAAGATTACCAGCAAGAGACCCAGTACTTC. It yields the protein CASSQDYQQETQYF.

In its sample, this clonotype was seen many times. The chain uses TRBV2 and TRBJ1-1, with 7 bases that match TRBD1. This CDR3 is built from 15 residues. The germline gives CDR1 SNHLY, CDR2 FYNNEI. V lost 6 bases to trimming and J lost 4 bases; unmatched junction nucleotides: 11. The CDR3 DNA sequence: TGTGCCAGCAGCCGACAGGGCTTCGGGGGCACTGAAGCTTTCTTT. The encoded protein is CASSRQGFGGTEAFF. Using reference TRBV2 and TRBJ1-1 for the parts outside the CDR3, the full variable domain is EPEVTQTPSHQVTQMGQEVILRCVPISNHLYFYWYRQILGQKVEFLVSFYNNEISEKSEIFDDQFSVERPDGSNFTLKIRSTKLEDSAMYFCASSRQGFGGTEAFFGQGTRLTVV.

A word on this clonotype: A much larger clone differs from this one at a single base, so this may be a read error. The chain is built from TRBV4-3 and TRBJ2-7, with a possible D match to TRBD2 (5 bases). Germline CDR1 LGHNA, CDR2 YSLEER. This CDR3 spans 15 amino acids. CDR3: CTSSQEASPRYEQYF. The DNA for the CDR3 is TGCACCAGCAGCCAAGAGGCTAGCCCTCGCTACGAGCAGTACTTC.

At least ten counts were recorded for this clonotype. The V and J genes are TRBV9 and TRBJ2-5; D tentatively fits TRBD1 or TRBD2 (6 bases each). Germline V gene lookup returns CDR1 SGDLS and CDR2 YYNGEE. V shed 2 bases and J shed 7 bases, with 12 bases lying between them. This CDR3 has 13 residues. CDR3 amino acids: CASSVRGAGTQYF. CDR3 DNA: TGTGCCAGCAGCGTGAGGGGGGCCGGGACCCAGTACTTC.

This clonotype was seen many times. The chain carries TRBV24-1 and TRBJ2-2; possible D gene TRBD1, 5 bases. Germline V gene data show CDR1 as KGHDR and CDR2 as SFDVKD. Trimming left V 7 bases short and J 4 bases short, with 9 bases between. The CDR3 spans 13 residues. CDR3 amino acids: CATRGVGTGELFF. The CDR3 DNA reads TGTGCCACCAGAGGGGTTGGCACCGGGGAGCTGTTTTTT.

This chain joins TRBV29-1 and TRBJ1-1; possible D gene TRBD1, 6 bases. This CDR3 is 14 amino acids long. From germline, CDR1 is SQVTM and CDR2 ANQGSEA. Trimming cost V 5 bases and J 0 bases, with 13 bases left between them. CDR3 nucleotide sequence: TGCAGCGTTACGGCGCAGGGGTTGAACACTGAAGCTTTCTTT. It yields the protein CSVTAQGLNTEAFF. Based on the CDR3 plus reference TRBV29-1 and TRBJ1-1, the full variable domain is SAVISQKPSRDICQRGTSLTIQCQVDSQVTMMFWYRQQPGQSLTLIATANQGSEATYESGFVIDKFPISRPNLTFSTLTVSNMSPEDSSIYLCSVTAQGLNTEAFFGQGTRLTVV.

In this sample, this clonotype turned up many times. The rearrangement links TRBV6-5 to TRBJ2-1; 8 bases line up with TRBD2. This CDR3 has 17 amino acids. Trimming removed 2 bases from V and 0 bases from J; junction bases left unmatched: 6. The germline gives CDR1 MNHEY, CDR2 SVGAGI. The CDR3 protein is CASSYEGSGASYNEQFF. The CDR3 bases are TGTGCCAGCAGTTACGAGGGTAGCGGGGCCTCCTACAATGAGCAGTTCTTC.

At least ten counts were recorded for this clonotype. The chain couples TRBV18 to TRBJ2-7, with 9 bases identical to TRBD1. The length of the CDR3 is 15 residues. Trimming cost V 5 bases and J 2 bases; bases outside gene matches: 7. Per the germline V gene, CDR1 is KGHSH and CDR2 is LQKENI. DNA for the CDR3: TGTGCCAGCTCAACCCTAGGACAGGGGACCTACGAGCAGTACTTC. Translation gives CASSTLGQGTYEQYF.

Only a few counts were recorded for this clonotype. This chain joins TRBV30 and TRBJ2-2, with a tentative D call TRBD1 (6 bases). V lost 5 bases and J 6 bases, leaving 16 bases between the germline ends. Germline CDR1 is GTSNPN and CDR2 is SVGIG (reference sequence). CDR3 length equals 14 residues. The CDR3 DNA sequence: TGTGCCTGGTCAGGCGGCAGGGGATCCGGGGAGCTGTTTTTT. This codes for CAWSGGRGSGELFF.

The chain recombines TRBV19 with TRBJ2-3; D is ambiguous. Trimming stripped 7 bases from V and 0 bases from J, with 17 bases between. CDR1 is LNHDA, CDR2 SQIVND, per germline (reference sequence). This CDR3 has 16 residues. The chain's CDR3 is CASTPPGATSTDTQYF. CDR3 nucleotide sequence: TGTGCCAGTACCCCGCCAGGAGCAACTAGCACAGATACGCAGTATTTT.

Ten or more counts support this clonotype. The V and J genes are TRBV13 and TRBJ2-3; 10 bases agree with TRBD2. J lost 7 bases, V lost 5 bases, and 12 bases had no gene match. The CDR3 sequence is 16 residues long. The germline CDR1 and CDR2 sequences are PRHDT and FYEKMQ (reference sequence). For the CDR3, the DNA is TGTGCCAGCAGCGCCGAGCTAGCGGGGGCCCGGAATACGCAGTATTTT. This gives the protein CASSAELAGARNTQYF.

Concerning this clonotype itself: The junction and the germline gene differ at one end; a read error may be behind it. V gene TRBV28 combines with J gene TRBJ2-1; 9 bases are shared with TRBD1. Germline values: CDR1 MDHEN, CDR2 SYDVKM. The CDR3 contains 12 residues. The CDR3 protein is CASSLPGQGAIF. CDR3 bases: TGTGCCAGCAGTTTACCGGGACAGGGAGCTATTTTC.

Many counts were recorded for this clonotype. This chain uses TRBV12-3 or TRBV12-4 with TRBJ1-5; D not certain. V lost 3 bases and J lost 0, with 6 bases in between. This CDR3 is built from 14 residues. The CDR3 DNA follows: TGTGCCAGCAGTTTTCTGTTTAGCAATCAGCCCCAGCATTTT. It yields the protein CASSFLFSNQPQHF.

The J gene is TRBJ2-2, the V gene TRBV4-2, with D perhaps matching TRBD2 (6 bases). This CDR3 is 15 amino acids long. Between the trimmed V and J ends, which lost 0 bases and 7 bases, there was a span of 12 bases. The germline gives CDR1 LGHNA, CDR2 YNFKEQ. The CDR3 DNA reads TGTGCCAGCAGCCAAGATCCCGGGCGGGGCGGGGAGCTGTTTTTT. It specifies CASSQDPGRGGELFF.

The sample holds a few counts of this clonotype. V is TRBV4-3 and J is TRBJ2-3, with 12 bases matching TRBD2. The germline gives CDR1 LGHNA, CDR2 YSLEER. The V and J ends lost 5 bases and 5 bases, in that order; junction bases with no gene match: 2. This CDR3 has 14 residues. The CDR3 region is CASSSTSGGDTQYF. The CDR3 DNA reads TGCGCCAGCAGCTCGACTAGCGGGGGAGATACGCAGTATTTT.

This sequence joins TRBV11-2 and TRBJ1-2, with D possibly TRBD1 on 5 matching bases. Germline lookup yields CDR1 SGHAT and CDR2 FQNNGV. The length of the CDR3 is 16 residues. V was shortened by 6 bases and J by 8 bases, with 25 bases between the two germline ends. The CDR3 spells CASRESWQGRNLGYTF. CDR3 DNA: TGTGCCAGCAGAGAGAGTTGGCAGGGTCGAAATTTGGGCTACACCTTC.

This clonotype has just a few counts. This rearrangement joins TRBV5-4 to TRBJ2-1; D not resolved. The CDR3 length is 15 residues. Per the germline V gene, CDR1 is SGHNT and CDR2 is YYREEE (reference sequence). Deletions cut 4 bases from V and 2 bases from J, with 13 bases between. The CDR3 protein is CASSGRHRTYNEQFF. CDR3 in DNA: TGTGCCAGCAGCGGACGGCACCGAACCTACAATGAGCAGTTCTTC. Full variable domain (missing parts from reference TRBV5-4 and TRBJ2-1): ETGVTQSPTHLIKTRGQQVTLRCSSQSGHNTVSWYQQALGQGPQFIFQYYREEENGRGNFPPRFSGLQFPNYSSELNVNALELDDSALYLCASSGRHRTYNEQFFGPGTRLTVL.

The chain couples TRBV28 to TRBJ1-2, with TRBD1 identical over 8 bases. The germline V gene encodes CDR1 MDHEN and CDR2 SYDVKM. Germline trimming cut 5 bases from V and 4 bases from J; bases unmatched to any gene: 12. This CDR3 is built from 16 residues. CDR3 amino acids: CASSPFGQGATYGYTF. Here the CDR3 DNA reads TGTGCCAGCAGTCCCTTCGGACAGGGCGCTACCTATGGCTACACCTTC.